This entry features one TCR beta chain sequence. This record comes from a study of blood T cell repertoires in COVID-19. The CDR3 contains 12 residues. V dropped 6 bases and J dropped 4 bases, with 9 bases sitting between them. Germline V CDR1 and CDR2: MNHEY, SVGAGI. Method: immunoSEQ multiplex PCR; TCRdb's copy keeps in-frame clones and lacks some. The table shows about 54,000 clones, with over 75% occurring only once. The chain couples TRBV6-5 to TRBJ1-2, with D maybe TRBD1 (5 bases). This sequence was found in a man aged 35-49 years with active COVID-19. The sequenced material came from peripheral blood. The CDR3 here is CASSQGPYGYTF. CDR3 sequence (DNA): TGTGCCAGCAGCCAGGGTCCCTATGGCTACACCTTC.